This T cell receptor beta chain was profiled in a study of cytomegalovirus exposure and HLA in healthy donors. This PCR relied on a set of 60 Vbeta primers and 13 Jbeta primers. Original processing notes: Per a later analysis, the number of unique TCR beta chains was roughly 83 million, of which some 9.9 million were shared. The method was immunoSEQ multiplex PCR; TCRdb's version includes in-frame clones alone and lacks a portion of them. V and J calls and clone size come straight from that table; D and trimming were deduced from the DNA. In the table there are roughly 200,000 clones, 75% to 85% of which are singletons. This CDR3 spans 18 amino acids. Germline trimming cut 5 bases from V and 0 bases from J; bases unmatched to any gene: 8. Looked up from germline, CDR1 is SGHVS and CDR2 is FNYEAQ. This clone appeared a single time.

The source is a woman between 55 and 75 years old in good health and CMV-seropositive. The material sequenced was PBMCs. The rearrangement uses TRBV7-6 and TRBJ1-4; 11 nucleotides line up with TRBD1. CDR3 protein: CASSTGTGGFATNEKLFF. CDR3 coding DNA: TGTGCCAGCAGCACCGGGACAGGGGGTTTTGCAACTAATGAAAAACTGTTTTTT.